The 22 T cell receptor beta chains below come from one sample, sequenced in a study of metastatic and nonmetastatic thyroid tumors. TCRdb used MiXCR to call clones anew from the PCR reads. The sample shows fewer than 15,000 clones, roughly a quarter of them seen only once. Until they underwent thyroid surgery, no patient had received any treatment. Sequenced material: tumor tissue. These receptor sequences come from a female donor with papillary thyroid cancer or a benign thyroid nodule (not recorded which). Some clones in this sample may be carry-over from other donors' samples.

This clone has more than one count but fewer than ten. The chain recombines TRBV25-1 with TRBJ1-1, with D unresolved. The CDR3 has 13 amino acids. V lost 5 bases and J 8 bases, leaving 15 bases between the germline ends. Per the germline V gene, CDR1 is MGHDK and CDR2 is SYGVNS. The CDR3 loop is CASSRVWEREAFF. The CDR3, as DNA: TGTGCCAGCAGTCGGGTCTGGGAAAGAGAAGCTTTCTTT.

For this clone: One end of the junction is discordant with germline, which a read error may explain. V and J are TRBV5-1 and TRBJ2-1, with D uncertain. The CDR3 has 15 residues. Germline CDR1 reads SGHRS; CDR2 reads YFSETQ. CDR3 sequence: CASSLRRVPGNDQFF. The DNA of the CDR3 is TGCGCCAGCAGCTTGCGACGAGTACCCGGCAATGATCAGTTCTTC.

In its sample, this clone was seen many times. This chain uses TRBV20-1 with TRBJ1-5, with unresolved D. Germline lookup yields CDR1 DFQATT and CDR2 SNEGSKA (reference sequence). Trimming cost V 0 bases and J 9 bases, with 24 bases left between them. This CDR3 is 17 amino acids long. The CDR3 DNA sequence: TGCAGTGCTAGAGATCTGCAGGCTCAAGGTCGGGCATGGCCCCAGCATTTT. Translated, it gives CSARDLQAQGRAWPQHF.

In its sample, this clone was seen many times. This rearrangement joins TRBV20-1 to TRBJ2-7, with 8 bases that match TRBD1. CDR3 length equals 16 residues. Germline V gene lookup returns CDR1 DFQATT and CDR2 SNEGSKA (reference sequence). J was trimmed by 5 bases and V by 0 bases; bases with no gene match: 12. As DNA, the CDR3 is TGCAGTGCTAGAGACTCATGGACAGGGCGACAAAACGAGCAGTACTTC. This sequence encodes CSARDSWTGRQNEQYF.

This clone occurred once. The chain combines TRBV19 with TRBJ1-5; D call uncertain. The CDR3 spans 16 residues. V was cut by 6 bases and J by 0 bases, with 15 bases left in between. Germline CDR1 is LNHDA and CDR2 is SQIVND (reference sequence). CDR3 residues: CASSQRPTYSNQPQHF. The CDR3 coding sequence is TGTGCCAGTAGCCAACGGCCAACCTATAGCAATCAGCCCCAGCATTTT.

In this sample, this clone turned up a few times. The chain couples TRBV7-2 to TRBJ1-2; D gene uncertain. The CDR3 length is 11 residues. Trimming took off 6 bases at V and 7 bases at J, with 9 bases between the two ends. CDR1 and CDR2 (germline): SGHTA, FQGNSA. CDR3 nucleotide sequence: TGTGCCAGCAGGTCCTCCGTTGGCTACACCTTC. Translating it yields CASRSSVGYTF. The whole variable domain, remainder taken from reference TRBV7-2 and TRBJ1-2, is GAGVSQSPSNKVTEKGKDVELRCDPISGHTALYWYRQSLGQGLEFLIYFQGNSAPDKSGLPSDRFSAERTGGSVSTLTIQRTQQEDSAVYLCASRSSVGYTFGSGTRLTVV.

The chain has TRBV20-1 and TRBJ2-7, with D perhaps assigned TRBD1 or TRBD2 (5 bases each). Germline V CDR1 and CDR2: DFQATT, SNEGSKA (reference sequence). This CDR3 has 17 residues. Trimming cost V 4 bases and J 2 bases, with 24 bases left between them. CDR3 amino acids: CSATSAGLKGTAYEQYF. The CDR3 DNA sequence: TGCAGTGCTACTTCTGCCGGGCTAAAGGGGACCGCCTACGAGCAGTACTTC.

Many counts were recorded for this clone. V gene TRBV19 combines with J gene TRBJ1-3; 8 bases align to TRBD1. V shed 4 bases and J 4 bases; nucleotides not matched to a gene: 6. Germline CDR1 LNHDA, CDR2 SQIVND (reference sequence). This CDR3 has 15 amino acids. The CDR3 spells CASSTPTGAGNTIYF. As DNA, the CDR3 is TGTGCCAGTAGTACCCCGACAGGGGCGGGAAACACCATATATTTT. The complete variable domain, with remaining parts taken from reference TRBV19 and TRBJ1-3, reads DGGITQSPKYLFRKEGQNVTLSCEQNLNHDAMYWYRQDPGQGLRLIYYSQIVNDFQKGDIAEGYSVSREKKESFPLTVTSAQKNPTAFYLCASSTPTGAGNTIYFGEGSWLTVV.

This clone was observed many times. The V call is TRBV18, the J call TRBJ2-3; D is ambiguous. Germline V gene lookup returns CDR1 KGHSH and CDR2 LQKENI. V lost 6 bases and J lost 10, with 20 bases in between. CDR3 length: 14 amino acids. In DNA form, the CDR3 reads TGTGCCAGCTCCCGGTTAGACTTAGAGGTATCGCAGTATTTT. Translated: CASSRLDLEVSQYF.

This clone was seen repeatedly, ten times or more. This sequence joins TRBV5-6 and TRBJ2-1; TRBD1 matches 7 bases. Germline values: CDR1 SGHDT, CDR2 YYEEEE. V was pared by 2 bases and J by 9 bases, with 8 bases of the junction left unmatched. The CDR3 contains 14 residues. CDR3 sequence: CASSLGRGLSEQFF. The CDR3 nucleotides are TGTGCCAGCAGCTTAGGAAGGGGGCTATCTGAGCAGTTCTTC.

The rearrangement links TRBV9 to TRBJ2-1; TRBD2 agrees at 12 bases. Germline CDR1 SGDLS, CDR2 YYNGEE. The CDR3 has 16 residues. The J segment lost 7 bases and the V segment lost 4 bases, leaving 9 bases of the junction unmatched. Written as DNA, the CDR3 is TGTGCCAGCAGCTACACCGGGACTAGCGGGCCAAATGAGCAGTTCTTC. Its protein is CASSYTGTSGPNEQFF.

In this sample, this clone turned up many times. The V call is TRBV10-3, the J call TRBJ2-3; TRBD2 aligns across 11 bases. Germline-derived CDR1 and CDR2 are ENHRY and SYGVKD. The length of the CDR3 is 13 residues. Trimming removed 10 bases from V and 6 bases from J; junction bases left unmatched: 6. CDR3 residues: CATLSGGGDTQYF. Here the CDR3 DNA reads TGTGCCACGCTTAGCGGGGGGGGGGATACGCAGTATTTT.

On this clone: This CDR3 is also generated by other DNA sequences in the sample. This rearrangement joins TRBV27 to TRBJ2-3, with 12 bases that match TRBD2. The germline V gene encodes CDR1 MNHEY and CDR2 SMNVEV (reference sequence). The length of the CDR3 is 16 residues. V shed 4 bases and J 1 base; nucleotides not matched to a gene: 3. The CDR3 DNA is TGTGCCAGCAGTTCGCGACTAGCGGGAGGCACAGATACGCAGTATTTT. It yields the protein CASSSRLAGGTDTQYF.

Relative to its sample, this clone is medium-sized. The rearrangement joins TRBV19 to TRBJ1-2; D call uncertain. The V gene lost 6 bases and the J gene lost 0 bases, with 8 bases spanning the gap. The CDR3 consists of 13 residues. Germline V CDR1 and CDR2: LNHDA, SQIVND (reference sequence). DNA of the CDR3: TGTGCCAGTAGCTGGCAGACTAACTATGGCTACACCTTC. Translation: CASSWQTNYGYTF.

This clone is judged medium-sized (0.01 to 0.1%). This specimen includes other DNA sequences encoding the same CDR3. The CDR3: CASSLDGREETQYF. For the CDR3, the DNA is TGCGCCAGCAGCTTGGACGGCAGGGAAGAGACCCAGTACTTC. This chain links TRBV5-1 with TRBJ2-5, with D possibly TRBD1 on 5 matching bases. V dropped 0 bases and J dropped 3 bases, with 9 bases sitting between them. The CDR3 runs to 14 residues. CDR1 SGHRS and CDR2 YFSETQ come from the germline V gene.

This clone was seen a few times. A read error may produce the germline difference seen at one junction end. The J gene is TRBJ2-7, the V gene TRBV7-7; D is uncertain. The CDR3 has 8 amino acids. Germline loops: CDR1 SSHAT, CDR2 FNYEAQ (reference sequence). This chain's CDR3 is CASSPSVF. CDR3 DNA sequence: TGTGCTAGCAGCCCCTCGGTGTTC.

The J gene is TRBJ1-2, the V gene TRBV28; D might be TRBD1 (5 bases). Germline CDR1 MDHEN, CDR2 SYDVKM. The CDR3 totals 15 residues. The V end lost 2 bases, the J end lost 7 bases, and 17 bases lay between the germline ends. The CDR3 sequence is CASSLPPGPEVGYTF. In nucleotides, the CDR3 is TGTGCCAGCAGTTTACCCCCGGGGCCCGAGGTTGGCTACACCTTC.

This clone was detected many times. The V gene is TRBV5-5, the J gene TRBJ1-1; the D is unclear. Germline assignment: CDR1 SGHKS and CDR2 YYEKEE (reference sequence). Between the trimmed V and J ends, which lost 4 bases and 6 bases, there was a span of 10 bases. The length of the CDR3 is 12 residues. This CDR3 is CASSREKSEAFF. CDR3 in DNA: TGTGCCAGCAGCAGGGAGAAATCTGAAGCTTTCTTT.

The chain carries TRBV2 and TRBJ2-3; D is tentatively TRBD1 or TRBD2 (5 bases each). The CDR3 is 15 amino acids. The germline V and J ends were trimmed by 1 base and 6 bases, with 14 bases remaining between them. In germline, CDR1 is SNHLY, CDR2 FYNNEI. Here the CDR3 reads CASSEDGSWGDTQYF. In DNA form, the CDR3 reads TGTGCCAGCAGTGAAGACGGCTCCTGGGGGGATACGCAGTATTTT.

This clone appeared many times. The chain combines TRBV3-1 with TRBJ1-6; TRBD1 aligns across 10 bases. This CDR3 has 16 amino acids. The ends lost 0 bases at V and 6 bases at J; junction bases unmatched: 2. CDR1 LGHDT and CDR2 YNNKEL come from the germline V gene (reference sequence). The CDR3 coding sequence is TGTGCCAGCAGCCAAGACGGGACAGGGGTTAATTCACCCCTCCACTTT. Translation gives CASSQDGTGVNSPLHF.

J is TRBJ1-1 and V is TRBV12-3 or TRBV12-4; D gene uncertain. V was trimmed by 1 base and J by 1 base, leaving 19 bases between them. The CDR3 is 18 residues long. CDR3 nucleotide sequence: TGTGCCAGCAGTTTAGAAAGATCACAGTTGGGAAAGAACACTGAAGCTTTCTTT. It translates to CASSLERSQLGKNTEAFF.

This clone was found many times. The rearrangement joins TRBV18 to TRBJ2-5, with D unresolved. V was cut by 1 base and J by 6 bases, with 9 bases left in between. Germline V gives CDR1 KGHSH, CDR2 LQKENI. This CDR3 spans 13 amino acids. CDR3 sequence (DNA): TGTGCCAGCTCACCACGCCGCCAGCAGACCCAGTACTTC. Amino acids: CASSPRRQQTQYF.